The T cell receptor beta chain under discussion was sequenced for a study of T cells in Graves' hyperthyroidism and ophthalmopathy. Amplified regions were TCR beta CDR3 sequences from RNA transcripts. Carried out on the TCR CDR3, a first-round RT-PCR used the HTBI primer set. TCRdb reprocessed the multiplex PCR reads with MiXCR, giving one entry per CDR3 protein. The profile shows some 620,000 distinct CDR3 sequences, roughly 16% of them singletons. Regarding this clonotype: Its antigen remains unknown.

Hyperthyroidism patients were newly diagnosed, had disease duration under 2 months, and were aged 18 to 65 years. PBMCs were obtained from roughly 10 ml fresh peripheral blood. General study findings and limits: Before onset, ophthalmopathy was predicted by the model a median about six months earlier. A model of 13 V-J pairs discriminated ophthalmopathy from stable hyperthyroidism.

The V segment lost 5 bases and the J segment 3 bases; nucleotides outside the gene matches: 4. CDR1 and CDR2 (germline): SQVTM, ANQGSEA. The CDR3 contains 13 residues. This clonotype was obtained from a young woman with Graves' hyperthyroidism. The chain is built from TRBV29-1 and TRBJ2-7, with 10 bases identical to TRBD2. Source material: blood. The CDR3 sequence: CSVILAGVYEQYF. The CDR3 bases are TGCAGCGTTATTCTAGCGGGAGTCTACGAGCAGTACTTC.